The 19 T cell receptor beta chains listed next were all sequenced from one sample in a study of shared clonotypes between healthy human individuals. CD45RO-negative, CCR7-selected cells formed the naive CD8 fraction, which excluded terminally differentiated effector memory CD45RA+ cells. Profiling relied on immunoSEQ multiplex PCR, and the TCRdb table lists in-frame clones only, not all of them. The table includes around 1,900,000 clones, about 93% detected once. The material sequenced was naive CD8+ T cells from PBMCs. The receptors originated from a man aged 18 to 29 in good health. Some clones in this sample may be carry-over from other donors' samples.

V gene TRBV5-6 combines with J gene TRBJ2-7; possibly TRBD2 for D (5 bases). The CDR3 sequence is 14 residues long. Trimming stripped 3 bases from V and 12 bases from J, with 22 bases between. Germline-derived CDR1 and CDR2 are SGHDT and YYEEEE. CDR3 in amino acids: CASSWGTDLRTWYF. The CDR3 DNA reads TGTGCCAGCAGCTGGGGTACGGACCTTAGGACTTGGTACTTC.

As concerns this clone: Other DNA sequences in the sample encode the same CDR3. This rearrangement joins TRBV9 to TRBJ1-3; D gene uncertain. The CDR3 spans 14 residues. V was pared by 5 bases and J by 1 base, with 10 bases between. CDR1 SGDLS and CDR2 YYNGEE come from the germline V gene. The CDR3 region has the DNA TGTGCCAGCAGTGTTTCGGGTTCTGGAAACACCATATATTTT. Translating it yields CASSVSGSGNTIYF.

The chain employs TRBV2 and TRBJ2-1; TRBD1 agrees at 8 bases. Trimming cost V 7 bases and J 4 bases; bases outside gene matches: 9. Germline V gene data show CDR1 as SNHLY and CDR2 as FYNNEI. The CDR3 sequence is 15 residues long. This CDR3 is CASTERTGHYNEQFF. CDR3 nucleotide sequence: TGTGCCAGCACCGAAAGGACAGGGCATTACAATGAGCAGTTCTTC.

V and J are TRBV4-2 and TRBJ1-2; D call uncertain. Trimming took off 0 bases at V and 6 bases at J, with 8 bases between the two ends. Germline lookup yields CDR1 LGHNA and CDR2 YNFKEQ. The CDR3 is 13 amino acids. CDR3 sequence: CASSQDRGNGYTF. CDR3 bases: TGTGCCAGCAGCCAAGATCGAGGGAATGGCTACACCTTC.

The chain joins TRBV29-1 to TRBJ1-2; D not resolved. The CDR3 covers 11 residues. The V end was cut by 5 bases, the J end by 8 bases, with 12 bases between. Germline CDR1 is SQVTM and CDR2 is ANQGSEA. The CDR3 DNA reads TGCAGCGTTAGAAGGACTAGCGGCTACACCTTC. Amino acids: CSVRRTSGYTF.

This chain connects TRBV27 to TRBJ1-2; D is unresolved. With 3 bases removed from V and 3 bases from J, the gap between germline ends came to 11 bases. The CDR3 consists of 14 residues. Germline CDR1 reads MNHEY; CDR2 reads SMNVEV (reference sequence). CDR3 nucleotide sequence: TGTGCCAGCAGTTTCGGTAGATCAGACTATGGCTACACCTTC. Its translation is CASSFGRSDYGYTF.

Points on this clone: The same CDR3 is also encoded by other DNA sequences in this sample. This chain's CDR3 is CASSPGTGGYEQYF. The CDR3 DNA reads TGCGCCAGCAGCCCGGGGACAGGGGGCTACGAGCAGTACTTC. J is TRBJ2-7 and V is TRBV4-3; 11 bases map to TRBD1. From germline, CDR1 is LGHNA and CDR2 YSLEER. The CDR3 consists of 14 residues. V shed 4 bases and J 3 bases; nucleotides not matched to a gene: 2.

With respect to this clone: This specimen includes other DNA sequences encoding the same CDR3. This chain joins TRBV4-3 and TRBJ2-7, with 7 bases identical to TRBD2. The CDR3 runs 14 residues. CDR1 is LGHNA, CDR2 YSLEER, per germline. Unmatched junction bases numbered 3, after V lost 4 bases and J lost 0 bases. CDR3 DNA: TGCGCCAGCAGCCCGGGAGGTGGCTCCTACGAGCAGTACTTC. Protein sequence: CASSPGGGSYEQYF.

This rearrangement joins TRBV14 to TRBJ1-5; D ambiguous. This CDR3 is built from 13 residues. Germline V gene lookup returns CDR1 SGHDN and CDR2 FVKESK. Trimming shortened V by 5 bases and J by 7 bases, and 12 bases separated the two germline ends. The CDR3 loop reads CASSGPGGQPQHF. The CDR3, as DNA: TGTGCCAGCAGCGGACCCGGCGGGCAGCCCCAGCATTTT.

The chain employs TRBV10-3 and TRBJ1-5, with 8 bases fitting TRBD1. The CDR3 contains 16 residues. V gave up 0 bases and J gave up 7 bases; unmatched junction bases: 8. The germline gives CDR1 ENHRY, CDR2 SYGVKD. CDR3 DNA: TGTGCCATCAGTGAGTCCCCGGACAGGGAAGGACAGCCCCAGCATTTT. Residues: CAISESPDREGQPQHF.

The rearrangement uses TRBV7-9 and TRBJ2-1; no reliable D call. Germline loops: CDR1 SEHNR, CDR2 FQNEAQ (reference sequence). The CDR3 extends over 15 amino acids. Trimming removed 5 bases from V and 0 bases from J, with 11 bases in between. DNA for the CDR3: TGTGCCAGCAGCCCACGACTGAACTCCTACAATGAGCAGTTCTTC. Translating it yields CASSPRLNSYNEQFF.

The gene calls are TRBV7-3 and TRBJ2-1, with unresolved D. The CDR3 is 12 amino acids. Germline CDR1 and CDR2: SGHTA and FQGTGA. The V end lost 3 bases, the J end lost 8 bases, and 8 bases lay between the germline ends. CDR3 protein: CASSFGEDEQFF. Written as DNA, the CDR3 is TGTGCCAGCAGCTTTGGAGAGGATGAGCAGTTCTTC.

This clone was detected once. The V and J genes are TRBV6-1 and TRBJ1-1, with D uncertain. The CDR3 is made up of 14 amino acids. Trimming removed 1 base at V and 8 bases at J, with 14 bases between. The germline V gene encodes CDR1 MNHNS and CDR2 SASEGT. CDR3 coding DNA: TGTGCCAGCAGTGAAGTGTCCAGGAAGCAGGAAGCTTTCTTT. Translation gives CASSEVSRKQEAFF.

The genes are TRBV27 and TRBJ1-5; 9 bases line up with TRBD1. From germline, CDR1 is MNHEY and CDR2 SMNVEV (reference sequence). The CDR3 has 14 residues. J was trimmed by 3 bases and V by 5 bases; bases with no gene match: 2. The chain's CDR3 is CASSGQGINQPQHF. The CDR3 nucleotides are TGTGCCAGCAGTGGACAGGGGATCAATCAGCCCCAGCATTTT.

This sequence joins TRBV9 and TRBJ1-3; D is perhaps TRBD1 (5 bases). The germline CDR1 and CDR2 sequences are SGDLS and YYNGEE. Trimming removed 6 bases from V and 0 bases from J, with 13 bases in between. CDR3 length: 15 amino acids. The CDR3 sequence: CASTGGHHSGNTIYF. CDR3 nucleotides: TGTGCCAGCACCGGAGGACATCACTCTGGAAACACCATATATTTT.

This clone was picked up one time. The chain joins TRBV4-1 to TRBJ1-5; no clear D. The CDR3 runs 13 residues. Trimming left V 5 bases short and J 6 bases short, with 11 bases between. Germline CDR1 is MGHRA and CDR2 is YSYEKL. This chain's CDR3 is CASSEVLFQPQHF. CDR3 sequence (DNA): TGCGCCAGCAGCGAAGTTCTTTTTCAGCCCCAGCATTTT.

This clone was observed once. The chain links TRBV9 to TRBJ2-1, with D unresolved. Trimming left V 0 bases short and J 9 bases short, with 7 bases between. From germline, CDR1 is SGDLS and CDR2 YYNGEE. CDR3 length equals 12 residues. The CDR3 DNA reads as TGTGCCAGCAGCGTAGGGGCTACTGAGCAGTTCTTC. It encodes CASSVGATEQFF.

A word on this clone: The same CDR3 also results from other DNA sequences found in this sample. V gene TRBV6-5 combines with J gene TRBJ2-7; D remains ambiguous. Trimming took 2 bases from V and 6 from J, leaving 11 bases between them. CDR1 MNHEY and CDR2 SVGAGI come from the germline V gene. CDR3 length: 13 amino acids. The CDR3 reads CASSYSVPGEQYF. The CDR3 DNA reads TGTGCCAGCAGTTACAGTGTGCCCGGCGAGCAGTACTTC.

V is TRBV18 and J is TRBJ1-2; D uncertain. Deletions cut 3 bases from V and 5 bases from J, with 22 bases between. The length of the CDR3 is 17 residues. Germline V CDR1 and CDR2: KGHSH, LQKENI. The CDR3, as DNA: TGTGCCAGCTCACCGGGTAGGGTACCGATCACCTCATATGGCTACACCTTC. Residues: CASSPGRVPITSYGYTF. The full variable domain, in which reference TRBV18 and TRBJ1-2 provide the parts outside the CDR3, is NAGVMQNPRHLVRRRGQEARLRCSPMKGHSHVYWYRQLPEEGLKFMVYLQKENIIDESGMPKERFSAEFPKEGPSILRIQQVVRGDSAAYFCASSPGRVPITSYGYTFGSGTRLTVV.